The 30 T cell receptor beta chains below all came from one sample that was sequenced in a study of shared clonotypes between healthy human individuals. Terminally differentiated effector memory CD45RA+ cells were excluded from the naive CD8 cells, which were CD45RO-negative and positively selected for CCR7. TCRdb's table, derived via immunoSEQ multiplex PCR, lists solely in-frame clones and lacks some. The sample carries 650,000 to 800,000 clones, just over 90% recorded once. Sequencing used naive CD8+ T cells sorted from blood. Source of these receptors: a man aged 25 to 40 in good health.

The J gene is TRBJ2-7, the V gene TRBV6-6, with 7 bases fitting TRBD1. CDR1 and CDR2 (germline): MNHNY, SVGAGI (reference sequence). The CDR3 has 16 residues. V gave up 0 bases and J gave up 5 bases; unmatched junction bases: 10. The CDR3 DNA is TGTGCCAGCAGTTACTCAGGACAGGCCGTCTTCGACGAGCAGTACTTC. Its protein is CASSYSGQAVFDEQYF.

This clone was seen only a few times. The CDR3 spells CASSFAGTGMNEQFF. The CDR3 DNA reads TGTGCCAGCAGCTTCGCCGGGACAGGGATGAATGAGCAGTTCTTC. The chain is built from TRBV5-4 and TRBJ2-1; 9 bases map to TRBD1. CDR1 is SGHNT and CDR2 is YYREEE in the germline V gene (reference sequence). CDR3 length equals 15 residues. The V and J ends lost 2 bases and 7 bases, in that order; junction bases with no gene match: 7. Filled out from reference TRBV5-4 and TRBJ2-1, the complete variable domain reads ETGVTQSPTHLIKTRGQQVTLRCSSQSGHNTVSWYQQALGQGPQFIFQYYREEENGRGNFPPRFSGLQFPNYSSELNVNALELDDSALYLCASSFAGTGMNEQFFGPGTRLTVL.

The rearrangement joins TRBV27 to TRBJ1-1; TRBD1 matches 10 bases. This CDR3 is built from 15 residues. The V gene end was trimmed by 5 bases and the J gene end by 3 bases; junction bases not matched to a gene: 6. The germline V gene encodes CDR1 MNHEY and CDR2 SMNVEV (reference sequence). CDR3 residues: CASSPRDRGYTEAFF. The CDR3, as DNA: TGTGCCAGCAGTCCCCGGGACAGGGGTTACACTGAAGCTTTCTTT.

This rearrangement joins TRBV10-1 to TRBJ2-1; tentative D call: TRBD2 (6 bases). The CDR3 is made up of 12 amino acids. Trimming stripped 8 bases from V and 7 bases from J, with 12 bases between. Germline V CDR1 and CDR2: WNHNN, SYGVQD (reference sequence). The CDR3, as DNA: TGCGCCAGCTCGGAGACTAGTAATGAGCAGTTCTTC. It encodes CASSETSNEQFF.

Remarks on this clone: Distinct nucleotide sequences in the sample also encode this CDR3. The DNA of the CDR3 is TGTGCCAGCAGCTTGGGGGGGCCCTACGAGCAGTACTTC. It translates to CASSLGGPYEQYF. The chain employs TRBV5-6 and TRBJ2-7, with D possibly being TRBD1 (6 bases). The ends were cut back, 0 bases at V and 2 bases at J, with 6 bases in the middle. Looked up from germline, CDR1 is SGHDT and CDR2 is YYEEEE. The CDR3 runs 13 residues.

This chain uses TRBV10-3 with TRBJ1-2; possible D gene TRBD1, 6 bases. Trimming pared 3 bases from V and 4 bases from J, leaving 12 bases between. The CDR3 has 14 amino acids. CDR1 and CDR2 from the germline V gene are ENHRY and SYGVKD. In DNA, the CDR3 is TGTGCCATCAGTGAACAGGGACCTTTCTATGGCTACACCTTC. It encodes CAISEQGPFYGYTF.

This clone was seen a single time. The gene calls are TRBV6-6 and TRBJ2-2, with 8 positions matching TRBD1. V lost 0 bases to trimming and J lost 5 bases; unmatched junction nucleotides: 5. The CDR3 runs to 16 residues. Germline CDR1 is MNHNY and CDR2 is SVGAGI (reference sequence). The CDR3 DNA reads TGTGCCAGCAGTTACTCGGGACAGGAGATGACCGGGGAGCTGTTTTTT. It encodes CASSYSGQEMTGELFF.

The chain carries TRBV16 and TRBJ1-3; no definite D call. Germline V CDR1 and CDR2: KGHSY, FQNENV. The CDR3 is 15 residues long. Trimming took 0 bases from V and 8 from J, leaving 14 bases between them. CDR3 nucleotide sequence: TGTGCCAGCAGCCAATCCCGGGATTTAATGGACACCATATATTTT. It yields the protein CASSQSRDLMDTIYF.

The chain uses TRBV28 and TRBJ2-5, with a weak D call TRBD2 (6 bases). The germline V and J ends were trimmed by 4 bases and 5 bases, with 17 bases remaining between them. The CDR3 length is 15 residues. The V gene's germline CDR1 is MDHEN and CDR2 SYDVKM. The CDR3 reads CASSSELAYWETQYF. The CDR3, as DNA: TGTGCCAGCAGTTCCGAACTAGCCTATTGGGAGACCCAGTACTTC.

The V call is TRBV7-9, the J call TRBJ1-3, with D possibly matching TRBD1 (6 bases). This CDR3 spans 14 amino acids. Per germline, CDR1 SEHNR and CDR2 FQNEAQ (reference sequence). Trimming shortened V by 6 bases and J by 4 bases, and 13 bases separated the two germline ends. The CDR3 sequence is CASRTQGPGNTIYF. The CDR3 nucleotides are TGTGCCAGCAGAACGCAGGGGCCCGGAAACACCATATATTTT.

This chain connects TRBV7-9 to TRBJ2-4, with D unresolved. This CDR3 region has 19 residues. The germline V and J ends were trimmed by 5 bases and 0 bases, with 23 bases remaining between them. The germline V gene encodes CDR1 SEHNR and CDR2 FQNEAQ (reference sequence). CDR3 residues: CASSTTSSRYRIAKNIQYF. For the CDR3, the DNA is TGTGCCAGCAGCACGACCTCCAGCCGGTACCGAATAGCCAAAAACATTCAGTACTTC.

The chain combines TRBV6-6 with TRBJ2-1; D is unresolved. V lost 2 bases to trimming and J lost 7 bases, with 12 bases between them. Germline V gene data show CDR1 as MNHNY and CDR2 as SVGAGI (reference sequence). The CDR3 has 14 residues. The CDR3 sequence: CASSYSAAGNEQFF. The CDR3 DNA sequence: TGTGCCAGCAGTTACAGCGCCGCTGGGAATGAGCAGTTCTTC.

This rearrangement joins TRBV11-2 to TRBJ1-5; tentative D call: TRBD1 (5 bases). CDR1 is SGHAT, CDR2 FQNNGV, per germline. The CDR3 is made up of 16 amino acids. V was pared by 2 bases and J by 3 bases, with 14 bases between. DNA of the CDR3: TGTGCCAGCAGCTTACTTATGAGGGGCCACAATCAGCCCCAGCATTTT. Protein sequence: CASSLLMRGHNQPQHF.

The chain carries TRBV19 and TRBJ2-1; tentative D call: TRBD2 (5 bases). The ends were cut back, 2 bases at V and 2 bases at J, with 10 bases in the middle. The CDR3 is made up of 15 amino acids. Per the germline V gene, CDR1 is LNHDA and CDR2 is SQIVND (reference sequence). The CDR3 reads CASSISRGTYNEQFF. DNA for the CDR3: TGTGCCAGTAGTATATCTCGAGGGACCTACAATGAGCAGTTCTTC.

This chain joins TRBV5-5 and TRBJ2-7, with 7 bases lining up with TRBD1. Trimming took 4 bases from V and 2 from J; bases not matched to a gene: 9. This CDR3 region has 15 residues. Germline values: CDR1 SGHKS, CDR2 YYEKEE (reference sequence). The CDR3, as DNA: TGTGCCAGCAGCCCAGGGACAGTTCGAGCCTACGAGCAGTACTTC. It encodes CASSPGTVRAYEQYF.

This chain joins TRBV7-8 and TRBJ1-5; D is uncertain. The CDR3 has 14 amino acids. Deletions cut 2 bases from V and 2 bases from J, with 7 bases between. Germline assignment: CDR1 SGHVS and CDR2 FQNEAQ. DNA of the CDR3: TGTGCCAGCAGCTTATTGGTTGGCAATCAGCCCCAGCATTTT. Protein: CASSLLVGNQPQHF.

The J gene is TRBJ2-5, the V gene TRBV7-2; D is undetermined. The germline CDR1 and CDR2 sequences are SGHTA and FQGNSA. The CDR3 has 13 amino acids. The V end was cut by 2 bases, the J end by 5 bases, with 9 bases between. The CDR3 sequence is CASSLPPWETQYF. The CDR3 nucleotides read TGTGCCAGCAGCTTACCGCCCTGGGAGACCCAGTACTTC.

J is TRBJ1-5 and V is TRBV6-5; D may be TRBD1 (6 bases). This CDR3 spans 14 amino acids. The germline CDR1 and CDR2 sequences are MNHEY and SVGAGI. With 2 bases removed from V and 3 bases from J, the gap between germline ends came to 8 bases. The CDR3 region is CASSYDRSNQPQHF. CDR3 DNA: TGTGCCAGCAGTTACGACAGGTCCAATCAGCCCCAGCATTTT.

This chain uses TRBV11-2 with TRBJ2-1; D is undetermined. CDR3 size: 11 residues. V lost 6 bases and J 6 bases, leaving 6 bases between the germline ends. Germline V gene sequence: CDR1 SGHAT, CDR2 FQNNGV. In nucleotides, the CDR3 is TGTGCCAGCAGGAGGATCAATGAGCAGTTCTTC. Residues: CASRRINEQFF.

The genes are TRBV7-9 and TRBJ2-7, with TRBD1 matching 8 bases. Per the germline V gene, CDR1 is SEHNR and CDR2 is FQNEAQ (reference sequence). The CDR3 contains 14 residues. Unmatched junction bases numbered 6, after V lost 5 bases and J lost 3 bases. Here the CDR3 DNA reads TGTGCCAGCAGCCCCAGGGACAGGCACTACGAGCAGTACTTC. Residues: CASSPRDRHYEQYF.

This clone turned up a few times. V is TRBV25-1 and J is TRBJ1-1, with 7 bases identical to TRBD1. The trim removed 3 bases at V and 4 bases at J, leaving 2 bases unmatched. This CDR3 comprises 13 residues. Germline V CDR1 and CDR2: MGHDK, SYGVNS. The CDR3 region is CASSDQGGTEAFF. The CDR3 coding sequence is TGTGCCAGCAGTGACCAGGGGGGCACTGAAGCTTTCTTT.

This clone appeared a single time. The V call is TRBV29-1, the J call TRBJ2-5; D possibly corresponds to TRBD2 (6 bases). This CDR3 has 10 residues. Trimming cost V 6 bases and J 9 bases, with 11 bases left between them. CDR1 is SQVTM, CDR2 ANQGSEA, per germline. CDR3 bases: TGCAGCGTCGTAGGGGAGGCCCAGTACTTC. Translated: CSVVGEAQYF.

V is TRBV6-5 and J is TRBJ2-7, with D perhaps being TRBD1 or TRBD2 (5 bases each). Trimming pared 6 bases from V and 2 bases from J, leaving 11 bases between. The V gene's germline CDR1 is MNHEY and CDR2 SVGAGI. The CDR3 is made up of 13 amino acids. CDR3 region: CASSWDGTYEQYF. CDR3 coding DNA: TGTGCCAGCAGCTGGGACGGAACCTACGAGCAGTACTTC.

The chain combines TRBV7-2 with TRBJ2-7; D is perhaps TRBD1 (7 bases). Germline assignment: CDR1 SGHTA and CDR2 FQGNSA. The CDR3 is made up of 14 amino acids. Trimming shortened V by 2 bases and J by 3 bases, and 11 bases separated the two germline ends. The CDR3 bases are TGTGCCAGCAGCTTAACCCAGGGGGGCTACGAGCAGTACTTC. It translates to CASSLTQGGYEQYF. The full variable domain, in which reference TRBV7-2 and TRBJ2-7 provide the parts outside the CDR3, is GAGVSQSPSNKVTEKGKDVELRCDPISGHTALYWYRQSLGQGLEFLIYFQGNSAPDKSGLPSDRFSAERTGGSVSTLTIQRTQQEDSAVYLCASSLTQGGYEQYFGPGTRLTVT.

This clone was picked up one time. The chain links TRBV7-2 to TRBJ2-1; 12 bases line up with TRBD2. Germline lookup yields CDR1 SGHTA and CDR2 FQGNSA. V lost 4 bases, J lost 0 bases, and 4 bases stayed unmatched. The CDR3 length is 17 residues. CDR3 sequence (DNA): TGTGCCAGCAGCTGGAGACTAGCGGGGGTCTCCTACAATGAGCAGTTCTTC. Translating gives CASSWRLAGVSYNEQFF. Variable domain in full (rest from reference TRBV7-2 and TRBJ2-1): GAGVSQSPSNKVTEKGKDVELRCDPISGHTALYWYRQSLGQGLEFLIYFQGNSAPDKSGLPSDRFSAERTGGSVSTLTIQRTQQEDSAVYLCASSWRLAGVSYNEQFFGPGTRLTVL.

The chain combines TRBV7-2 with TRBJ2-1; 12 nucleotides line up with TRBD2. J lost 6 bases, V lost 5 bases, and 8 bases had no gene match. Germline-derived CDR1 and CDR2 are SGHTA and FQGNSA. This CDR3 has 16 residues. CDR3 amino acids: CASSHRLAGDSNEQFF. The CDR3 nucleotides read TGTGCCAGCAGCCACCGACTAGCGGGAGACTCCAATGAGCAGTTCTTC.

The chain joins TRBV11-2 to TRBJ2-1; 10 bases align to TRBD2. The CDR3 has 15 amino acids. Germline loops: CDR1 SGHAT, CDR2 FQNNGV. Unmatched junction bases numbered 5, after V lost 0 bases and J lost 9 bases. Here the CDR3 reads CASSLEASGRVEQFF. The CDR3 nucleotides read TGTGCCAGCAGCTTAGAGGCTAGCGGGAGAGTTGAGCAGTTCTTC. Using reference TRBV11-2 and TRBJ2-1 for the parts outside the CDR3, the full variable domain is EAGVAQSPRYKIIEKRQSVAFWCNPISGHATLYWYQQILGQGPKLLIQFQNNGVVDDSQLPKDRFSAERLKGVDSTLKIQPAKLEDSAVYLCASSLEASGRVEQFFGPGTRLTVL.

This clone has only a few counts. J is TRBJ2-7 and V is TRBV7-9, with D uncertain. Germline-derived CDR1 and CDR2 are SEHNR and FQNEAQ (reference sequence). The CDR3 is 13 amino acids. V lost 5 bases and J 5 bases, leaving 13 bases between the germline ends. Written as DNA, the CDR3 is TGTGCCAGCAGCGACCCCAGAGGCCACGAGCAGTACTTC. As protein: CASSDPRGHEQYF.

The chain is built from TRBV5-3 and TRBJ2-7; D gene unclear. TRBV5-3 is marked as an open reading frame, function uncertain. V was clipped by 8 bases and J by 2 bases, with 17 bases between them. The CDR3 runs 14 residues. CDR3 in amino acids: CASSVPGPTYEQYF. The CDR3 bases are TGTGCCAGCAGCGTTCCCGGACCCACCTACGAGCAGTACTTC.

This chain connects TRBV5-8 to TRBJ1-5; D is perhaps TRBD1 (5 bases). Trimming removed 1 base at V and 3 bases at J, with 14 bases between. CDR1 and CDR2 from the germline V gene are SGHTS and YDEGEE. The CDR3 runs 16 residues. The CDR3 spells CASSLPGIGDNQPQHF. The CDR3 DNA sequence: TGTGCCAGCAGCTTGCCCGGGATAGGGGACAATCAGCCCCAGCATTTT.